This T cell receptor (beta chain) was recorded in a study of cytomegalovirus exposure and HLA in healthy donors. PCR amplification relied on 60 Vbeta primers (plus 13 Jbeta primers). Original methodology: Among the unique TCR beta chains that a later analysis counted, about 84 million in all, roughly 11 million were shared. The data were produced by immunoSEQ multiplex PCR, yet TCRdb's version contains in-frame clones alone and is incomplete. V and J calls and clone size are as listed in that table; D and trimming were resolved from the DNA. The table has roughly 200,000 clones, roughly 90% seen once. V lost 4 bases, J lost 4 bases, and 15 bases lay in between. Germline CDR1 and CDR2: SGDLS and YYNGEE. The CDR3 covers 14 residues.

This rearrangement joins TRBV9 to TRBJ2-7; TRBD2 is a possible D gene (6 bases). The TCR was taken from a boy between 2 and 10 years old in good health and CMV-seronegative. The sample comprised PBMCs. The CDR3 reads CASSPHRGWYEQYF. The CDR3 nucleotides read TGTGCCAGCAGCCCCCACCGGGGGTGGTACGAGCAGTACTTC.